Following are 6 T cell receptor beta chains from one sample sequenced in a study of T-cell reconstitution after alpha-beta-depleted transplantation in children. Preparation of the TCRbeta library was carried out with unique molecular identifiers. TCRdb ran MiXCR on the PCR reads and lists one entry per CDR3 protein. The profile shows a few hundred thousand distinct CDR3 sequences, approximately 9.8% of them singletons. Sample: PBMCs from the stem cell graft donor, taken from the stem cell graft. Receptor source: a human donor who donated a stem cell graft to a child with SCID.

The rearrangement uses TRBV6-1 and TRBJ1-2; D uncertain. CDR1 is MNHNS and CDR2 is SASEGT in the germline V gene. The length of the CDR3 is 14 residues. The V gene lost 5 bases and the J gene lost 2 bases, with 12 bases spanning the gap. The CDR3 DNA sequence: TGTGCCAGCAGTCAAAGTCGAGGGAACTATGGCTACACCTTC. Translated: CASSQSRGNYGYTF.

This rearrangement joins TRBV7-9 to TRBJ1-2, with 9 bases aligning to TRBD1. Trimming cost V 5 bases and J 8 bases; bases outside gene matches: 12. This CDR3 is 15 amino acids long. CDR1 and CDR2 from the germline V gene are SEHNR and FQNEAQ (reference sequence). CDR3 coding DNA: TGTGCCAGCAGCCTAAACCGGGACAGGGACTTCGGCTACACCTTC. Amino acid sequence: CASSLNRDRDFGYTF. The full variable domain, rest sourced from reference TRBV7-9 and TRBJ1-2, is DTGVSQNPRHKITKRGQNVTFRCDPISEHNRLYWYRQTLGQGPEFLTYFQNEAQLEKSRLLSDRFSAERPKGSFSTLEIQRTEQGDSAMYLCASSLNRDRDFGYTFGSGTRLTVV.

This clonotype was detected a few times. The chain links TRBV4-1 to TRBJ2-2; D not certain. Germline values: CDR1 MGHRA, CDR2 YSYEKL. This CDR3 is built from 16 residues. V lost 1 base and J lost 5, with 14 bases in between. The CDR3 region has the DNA TGCGCCAGCAGCCAAGGCCGGGCAAGTGGGACCGGGGAGCTGTTTTTT. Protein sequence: CASSQGRASGTGELFF.

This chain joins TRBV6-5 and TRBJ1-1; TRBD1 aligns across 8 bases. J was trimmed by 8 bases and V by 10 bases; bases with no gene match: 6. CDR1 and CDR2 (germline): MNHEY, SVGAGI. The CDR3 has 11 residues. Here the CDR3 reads CATQRDREAFF. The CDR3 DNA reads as TGTGCCACCCAGCGGGACAGGGAAGCTTTCTTT.

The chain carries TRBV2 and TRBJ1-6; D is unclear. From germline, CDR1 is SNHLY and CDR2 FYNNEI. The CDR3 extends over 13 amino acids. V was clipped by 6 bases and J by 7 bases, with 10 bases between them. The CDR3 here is CASRGPGNSPLHF. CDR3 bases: TGTGCCAGCAGAGGTCCGGGGAATTCACCCCTCCACTTT.

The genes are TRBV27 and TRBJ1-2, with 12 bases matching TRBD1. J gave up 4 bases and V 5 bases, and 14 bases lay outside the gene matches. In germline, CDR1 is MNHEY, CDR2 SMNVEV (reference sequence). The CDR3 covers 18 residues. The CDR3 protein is CASSIAGTGGLFGYGYTF. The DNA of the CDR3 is TGTGCCAGCAGTATAGCCGGGACAGGGGGCCTCTTCGGCTATGGCTACACCTTC.